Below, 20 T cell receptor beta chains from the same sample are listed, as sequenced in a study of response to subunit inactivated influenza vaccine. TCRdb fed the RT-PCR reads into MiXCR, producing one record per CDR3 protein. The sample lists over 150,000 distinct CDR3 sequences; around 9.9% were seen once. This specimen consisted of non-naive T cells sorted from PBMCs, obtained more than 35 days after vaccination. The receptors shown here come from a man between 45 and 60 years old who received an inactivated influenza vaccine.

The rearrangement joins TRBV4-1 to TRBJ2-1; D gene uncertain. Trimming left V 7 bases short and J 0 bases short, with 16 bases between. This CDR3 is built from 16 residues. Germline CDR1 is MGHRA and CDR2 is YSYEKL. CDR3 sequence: CASIEDPASSYNEQFF. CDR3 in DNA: TGCGCCAGCATAGAAGACCCGGCCAGCTCCTACAATGAGCAGTTCTTC.

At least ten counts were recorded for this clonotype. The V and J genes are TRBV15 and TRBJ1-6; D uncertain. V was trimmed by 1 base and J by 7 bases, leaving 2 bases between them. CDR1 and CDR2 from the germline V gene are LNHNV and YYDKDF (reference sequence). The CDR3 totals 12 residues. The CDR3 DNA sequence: TGTGCCACCAGCAGAGGGAATTCACCCCTCCACTTT. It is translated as CATSRGNSPLHF. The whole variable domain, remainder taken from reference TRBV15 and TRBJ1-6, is DAMVIQNPRYQVTQFGKPVTLSCSQTLNHNVMYWYQQKSSQAPKLLFHYYDKDFNNEADTPDNFQSRRPNTSFCFLDIRSPGLGDTAMYLCATSRGNSPLHFGNGTRLTVT.

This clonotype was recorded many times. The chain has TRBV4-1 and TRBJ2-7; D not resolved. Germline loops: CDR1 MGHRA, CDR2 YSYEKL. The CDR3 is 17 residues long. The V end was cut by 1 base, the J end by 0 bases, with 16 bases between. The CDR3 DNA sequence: TGCGCCAGCAGCCAAGCGGGCATGCGTCAACTCTCCTACGAGCAGTACTTC. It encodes CASSQAGMRQLSYEQYF.

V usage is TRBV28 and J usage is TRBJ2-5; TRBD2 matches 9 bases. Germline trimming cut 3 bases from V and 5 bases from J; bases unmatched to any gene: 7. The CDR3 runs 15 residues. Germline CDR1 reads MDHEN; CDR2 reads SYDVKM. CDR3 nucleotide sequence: TGTGCCAGCAGTTTGGCGGGGGGGCACGGGGAGACCCAGTACTTC. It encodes CASSLAGGHGETQYF.

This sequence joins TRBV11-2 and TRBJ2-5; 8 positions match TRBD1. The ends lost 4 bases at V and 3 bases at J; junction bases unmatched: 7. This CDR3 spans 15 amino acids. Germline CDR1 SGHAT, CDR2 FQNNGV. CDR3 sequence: CASSSYRGTKETQYF. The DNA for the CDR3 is TGTGCCAGCAGCTCTTACAGGGGGACCAAAGAGACCCAGTACTTC.

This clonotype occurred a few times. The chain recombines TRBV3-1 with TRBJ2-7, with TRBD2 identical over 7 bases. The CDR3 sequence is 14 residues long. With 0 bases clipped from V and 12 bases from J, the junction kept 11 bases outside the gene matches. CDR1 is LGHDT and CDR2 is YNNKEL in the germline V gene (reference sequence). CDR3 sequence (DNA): TGTGCCAGCAGCCAAGATACGACTAGCAGGAGGGTGTACTTC. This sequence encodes CASSQDTTSRRVYF.

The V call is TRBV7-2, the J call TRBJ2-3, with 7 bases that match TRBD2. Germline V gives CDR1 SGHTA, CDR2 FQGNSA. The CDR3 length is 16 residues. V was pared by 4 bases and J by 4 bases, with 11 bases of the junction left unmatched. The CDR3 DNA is TGTGCCAGCAGCTGGGGAGCGGGAAATCCCCCAGATACGCAGTATTTT. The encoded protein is CASSWGAGNPPDTQYF.

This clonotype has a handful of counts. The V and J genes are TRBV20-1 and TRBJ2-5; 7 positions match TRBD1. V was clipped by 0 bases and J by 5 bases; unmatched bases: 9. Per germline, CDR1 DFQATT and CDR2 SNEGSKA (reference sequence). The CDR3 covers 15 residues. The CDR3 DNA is TGCAGTGCTAGAGAGATGGACAGGCCCCCGGAGACCCAGTACTTC. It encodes CSAREMDRPPETQYF.

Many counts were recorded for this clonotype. The CDR3 DNA reads as TGCGCCAGCAGCTTGTATTTGTCGAACTCGAACACTGAAGCTTTCTTT. Its translation: CASSLYLSNSNTEAFF. This sequence joins TRBV5-1 and TRBJ1-1, with D uncertain. There are 16 residues in the CDR3. Germline CDR1 reads SGHRS; CDR2 reads YFSETQ. Trimming took 1 base from V and 1 from J, leaving 14 bases between them.

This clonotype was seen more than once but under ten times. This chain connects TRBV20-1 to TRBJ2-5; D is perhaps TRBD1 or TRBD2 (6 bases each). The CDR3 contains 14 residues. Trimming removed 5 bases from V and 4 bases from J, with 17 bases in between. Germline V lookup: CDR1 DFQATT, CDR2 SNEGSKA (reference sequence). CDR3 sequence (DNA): TGCAGTGCTCCGGCCCGGGGGCCGGGAGAGACCCAGTACTTC. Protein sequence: CSAPARGPGETQYF.

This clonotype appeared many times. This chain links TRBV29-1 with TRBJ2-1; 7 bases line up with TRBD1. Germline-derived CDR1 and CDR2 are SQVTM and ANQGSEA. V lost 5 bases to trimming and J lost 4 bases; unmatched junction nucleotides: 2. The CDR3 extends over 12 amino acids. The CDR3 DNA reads TGCAGCGTTACAGGGGATTACAATGAGCAGTTCTTC. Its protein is CSVTGDYNEQFF.

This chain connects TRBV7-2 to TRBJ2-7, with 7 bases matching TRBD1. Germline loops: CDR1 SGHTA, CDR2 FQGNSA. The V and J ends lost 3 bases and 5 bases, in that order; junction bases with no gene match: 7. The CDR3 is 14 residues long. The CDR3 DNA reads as TGTGCCAGCAGCTTGACAGGGTACGTCCACGAGCAGTACTTC. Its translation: CASSLTGYVHEQYF. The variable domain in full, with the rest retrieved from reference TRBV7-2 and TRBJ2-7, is GAGVSQSPSNKVTEKGKDVELRCDPISGHTALYWYRQSLGQGLEFLIYFQGNSAPDKSGLPSDRFSAERTGGSVSTLTIQRTQQEDSAVYLCASSLTGYVHEQYFGPGTRLTVT.

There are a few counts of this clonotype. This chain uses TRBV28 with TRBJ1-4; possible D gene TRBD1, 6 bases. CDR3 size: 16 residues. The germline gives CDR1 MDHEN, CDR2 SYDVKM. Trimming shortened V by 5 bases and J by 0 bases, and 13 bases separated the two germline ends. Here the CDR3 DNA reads TGTGCCAGCAGTAGCCAGGGGACTTCAACTAATGAAAAACTGTTTTTT. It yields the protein CASSSQGTSTNEKLFF.

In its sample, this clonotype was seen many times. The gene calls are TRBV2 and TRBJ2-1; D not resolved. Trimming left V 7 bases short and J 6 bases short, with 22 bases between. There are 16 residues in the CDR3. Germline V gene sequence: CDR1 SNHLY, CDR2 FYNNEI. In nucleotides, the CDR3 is TGTGCCAGCAAGACGAGGCCGTGGATCATGTCCAATGAGCAGTTCTTC. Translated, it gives CASKTRPWIMSNEQFF. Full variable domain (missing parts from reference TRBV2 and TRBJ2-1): EPEVTQTPSHQVTQMGQEVILRCVPISNHLYFYWYRQILGQKVEFLVSFYNNEISEKSEIFDDQFSVERPDGSNFTLKIRSTKLEDSAMYFCASKTRPWIMSNEQFFGPGTRLTVL.

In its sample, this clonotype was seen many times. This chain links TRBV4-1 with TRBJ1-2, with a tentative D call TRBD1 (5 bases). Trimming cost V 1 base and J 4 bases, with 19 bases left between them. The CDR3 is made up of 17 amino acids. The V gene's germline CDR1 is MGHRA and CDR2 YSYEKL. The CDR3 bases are TGCGCCAGCAGCCAAGGGGAGTGGCGGGGCGCTGGCTATGGCTACACCTTC. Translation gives CASSQGEWRGAGYGYTF.

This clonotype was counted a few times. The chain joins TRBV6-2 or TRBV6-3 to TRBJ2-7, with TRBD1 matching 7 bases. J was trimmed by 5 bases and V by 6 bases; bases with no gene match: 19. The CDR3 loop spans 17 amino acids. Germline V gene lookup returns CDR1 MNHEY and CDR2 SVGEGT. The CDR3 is CASSPIGATGSGHEQYF. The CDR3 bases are TGTGCCAGCAGCCCTATTGGGGCGACAGGGAGCGGCCACGAGCAGTACTTC.

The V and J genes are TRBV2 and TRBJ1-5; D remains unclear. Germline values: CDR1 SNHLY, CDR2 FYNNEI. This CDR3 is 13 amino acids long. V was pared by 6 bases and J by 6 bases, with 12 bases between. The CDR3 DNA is TGTGCCAGCAGGGGTTATAAGGGTCAGCCCCAGCATTTT. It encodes CASRGYKGQPQHF.

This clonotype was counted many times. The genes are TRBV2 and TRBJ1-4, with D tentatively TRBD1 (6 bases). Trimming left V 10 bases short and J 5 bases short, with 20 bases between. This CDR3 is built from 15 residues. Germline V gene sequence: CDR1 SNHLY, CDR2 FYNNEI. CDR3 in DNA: TGTGCCACTAGTCCGCTGACAGGCGAGAATGAAAAACTGTTTTTT. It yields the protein CATSPLTGENEKLFF.

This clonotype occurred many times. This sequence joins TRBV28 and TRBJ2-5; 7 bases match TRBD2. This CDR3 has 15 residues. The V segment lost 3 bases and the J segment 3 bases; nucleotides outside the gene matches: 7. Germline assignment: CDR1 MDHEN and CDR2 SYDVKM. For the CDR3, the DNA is TGTGCCAGCAGTTTCTCGGGACTAAAGAAAGAGACCCAGTACTTC. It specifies CASSFSGLKKETQYF.

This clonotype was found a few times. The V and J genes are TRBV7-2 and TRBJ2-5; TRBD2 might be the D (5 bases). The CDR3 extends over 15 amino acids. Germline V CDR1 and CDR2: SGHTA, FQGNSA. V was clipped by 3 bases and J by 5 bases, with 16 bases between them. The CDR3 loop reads CASSFGGLGLETQYF. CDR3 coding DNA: TGTGCCAGCAGCTTCGGCGGACTGGGGTTGGAGACCCAGTACTTC.